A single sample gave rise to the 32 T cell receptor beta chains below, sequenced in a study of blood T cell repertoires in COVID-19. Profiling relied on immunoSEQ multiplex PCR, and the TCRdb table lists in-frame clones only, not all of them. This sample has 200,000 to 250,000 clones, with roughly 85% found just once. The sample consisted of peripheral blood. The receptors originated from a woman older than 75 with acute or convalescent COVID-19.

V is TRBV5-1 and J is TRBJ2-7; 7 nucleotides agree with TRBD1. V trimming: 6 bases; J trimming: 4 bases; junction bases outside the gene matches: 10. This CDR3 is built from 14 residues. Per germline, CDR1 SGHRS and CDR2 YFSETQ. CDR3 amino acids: CASTLGTVKYEQYF. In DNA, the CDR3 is TGCGCCAGCACCTTAGGGACAGTGAAGTACGAGCAGTACTTC.

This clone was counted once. The CDR3 loop is CASRSDPLAGSPLHF. CDR3 nucleotides: TGTGCCAGCAGATCTGACCCGCTGGCGGGTTCACCCCTCCACTTT. The V call is TRBV5-5, the J call TRBJ1-6; no clear D gene. The V and J ends lost 5 bases and 9 bases respectively, with 18 bases between them. The V gene's germline CDR1 is SGHKS and CDR2 YYEKEE (reference sequence). The CDR3 runs to 15 residues.

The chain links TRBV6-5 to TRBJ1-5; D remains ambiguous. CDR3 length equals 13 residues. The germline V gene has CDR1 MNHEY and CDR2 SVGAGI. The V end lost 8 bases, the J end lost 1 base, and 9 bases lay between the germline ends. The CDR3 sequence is CASFERSNQPQHF. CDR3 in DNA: TGTGCCAGCTTTGAGCGAAGCAATCAGCCCCAGCATTTT.

CDR3 sequence (DNA): TGTGCCAGCAGCCAGGGTCGGGAGACCCAGTACTTC. Translation: CASSQGRETQYF. This chain connects TRBV6-6 to TRBJ2-5; D possibly corresponds to TRBD1 (5 bases). Germline loops: CDR1 MNHNY, CDR2 SVGAGI (reference sequence). The CDR3 loop spans 12 amino acids. The ends were cut back, 6 bases at V and 5 bases at J, with 10 bases in the middle.

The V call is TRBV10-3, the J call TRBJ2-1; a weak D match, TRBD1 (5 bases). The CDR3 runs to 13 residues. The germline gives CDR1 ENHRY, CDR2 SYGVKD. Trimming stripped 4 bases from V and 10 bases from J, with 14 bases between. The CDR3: CAISVDSPWEQFF. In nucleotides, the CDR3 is TGTGCCATCAGTGTCGACAGTCCATGGGAGCAGTTCTTC.

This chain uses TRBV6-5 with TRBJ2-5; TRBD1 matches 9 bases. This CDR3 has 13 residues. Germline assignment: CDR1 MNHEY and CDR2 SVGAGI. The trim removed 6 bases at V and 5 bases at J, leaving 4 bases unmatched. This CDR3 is CASRGQGMETQYF. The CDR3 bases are TGTGCCAGCAGAGGACAGGGGATGGAGACCCAGTACTTC.

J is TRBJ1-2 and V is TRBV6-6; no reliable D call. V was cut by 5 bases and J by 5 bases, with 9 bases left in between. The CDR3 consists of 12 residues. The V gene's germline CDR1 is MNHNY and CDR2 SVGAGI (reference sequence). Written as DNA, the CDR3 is TGTGCCAGCAGTCAGACGGAGTATGGCTACACCTTC. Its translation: CASSQTEYGYTF.

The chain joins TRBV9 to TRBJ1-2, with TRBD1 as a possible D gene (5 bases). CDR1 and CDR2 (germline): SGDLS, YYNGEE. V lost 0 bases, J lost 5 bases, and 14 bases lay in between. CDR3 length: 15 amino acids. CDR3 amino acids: CASSVDAGIGYGYTF. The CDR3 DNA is TGTGCCAGCAGCGTAGACGCAGGGATAGGGTATGGCTACACCTTC.

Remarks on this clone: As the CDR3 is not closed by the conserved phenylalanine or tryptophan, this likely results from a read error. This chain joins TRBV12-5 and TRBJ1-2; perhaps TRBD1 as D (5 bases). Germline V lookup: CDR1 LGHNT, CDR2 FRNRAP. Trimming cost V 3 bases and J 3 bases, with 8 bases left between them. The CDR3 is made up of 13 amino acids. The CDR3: CASGFDSHYGYTL. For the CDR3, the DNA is TGTGCTAGTGGTTTTGACAGCCACTATGGCTACACCCTC.

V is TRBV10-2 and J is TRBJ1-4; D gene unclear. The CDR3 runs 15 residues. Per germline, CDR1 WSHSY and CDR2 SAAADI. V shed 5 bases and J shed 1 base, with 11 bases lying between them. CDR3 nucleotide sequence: TGCGCCAGCAGTCATCCGGGGAGAACTAATGAAAAACTGTTTTTT. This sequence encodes CASSHPGRTNEKLFF.

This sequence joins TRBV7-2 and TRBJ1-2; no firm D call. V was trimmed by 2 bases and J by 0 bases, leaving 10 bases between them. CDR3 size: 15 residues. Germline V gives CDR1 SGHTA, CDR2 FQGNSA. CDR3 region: CASSLMQSANYGYTF. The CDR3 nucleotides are TGTGCCAGCAGCTTAATGCAGTCAGCTAACTATGGCTACACCTTC.

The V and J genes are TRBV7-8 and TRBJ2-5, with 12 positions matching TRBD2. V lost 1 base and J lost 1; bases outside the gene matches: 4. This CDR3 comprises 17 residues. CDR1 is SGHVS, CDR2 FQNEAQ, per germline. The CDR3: CASSLGLAGVFQETQYF. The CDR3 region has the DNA TGTGCCAGCAGCTTAGGACTAGCGGGGGTGTTCCAAGAGACCCAGTACTTC.

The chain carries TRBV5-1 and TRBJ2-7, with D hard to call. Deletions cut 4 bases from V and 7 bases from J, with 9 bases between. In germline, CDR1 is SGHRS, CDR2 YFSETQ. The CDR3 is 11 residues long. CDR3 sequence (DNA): TGCGCCAGCAGCCAGAACGGGGAGCAGTACTTC. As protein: CASSQNGEQYF.

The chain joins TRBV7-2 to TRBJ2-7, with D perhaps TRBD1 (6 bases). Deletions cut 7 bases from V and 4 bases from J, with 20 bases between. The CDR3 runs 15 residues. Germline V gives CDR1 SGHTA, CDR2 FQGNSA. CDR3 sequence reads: CASTLEGRGSYEQYF. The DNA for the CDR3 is TGTGCCAGCACCCTCGAAGGCAGGGGTTCGTACGAGCAGTACTTC.

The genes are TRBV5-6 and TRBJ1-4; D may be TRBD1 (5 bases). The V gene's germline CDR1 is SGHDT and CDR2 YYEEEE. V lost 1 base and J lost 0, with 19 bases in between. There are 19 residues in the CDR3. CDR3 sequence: CASSLFGRGRSATNEKLFF. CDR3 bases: TGTGCCAGCAGCTTGTTTGGGCGGGGGAGATCGGCAACTAATGAAAAACTGTTTTTT.

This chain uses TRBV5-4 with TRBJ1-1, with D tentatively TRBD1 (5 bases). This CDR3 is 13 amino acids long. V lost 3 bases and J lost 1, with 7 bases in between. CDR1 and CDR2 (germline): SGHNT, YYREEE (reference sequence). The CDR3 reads CASSYQGNTEAFF. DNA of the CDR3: TGTGCCAGCAGCTATCAGGGGAACACTGAAGCTTTCTTT. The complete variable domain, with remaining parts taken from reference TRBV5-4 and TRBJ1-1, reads ETGVTQSPTHLIKTRGQQVTLRCSSQSGHNTVSWYQQALGQGPQFIFQYYREEENGRGNFPPRFSGLQFPNYSSELNVNALELDDSALYLCASSYQGNTEAFFGQGTRLTVV.

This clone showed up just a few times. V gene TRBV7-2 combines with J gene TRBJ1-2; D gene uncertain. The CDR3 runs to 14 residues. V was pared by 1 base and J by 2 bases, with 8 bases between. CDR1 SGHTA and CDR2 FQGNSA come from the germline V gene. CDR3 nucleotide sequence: TGTGCCAGCAGCTTAGTTAGCACAAACTATGGCTACACCTTC. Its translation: CASSLVSTNYGYTF. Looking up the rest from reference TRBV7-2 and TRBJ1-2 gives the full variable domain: GAGVSQSPSNKVTEKGKDVELRCDPISGHTALYWYRQSLGQGLEFLIYFQGNSAPDKSGLPSDRFSAERTGGSVSTLTIQRTQQEDSAVYLCASSLVSTNYGYTFGSGTRLTVV.

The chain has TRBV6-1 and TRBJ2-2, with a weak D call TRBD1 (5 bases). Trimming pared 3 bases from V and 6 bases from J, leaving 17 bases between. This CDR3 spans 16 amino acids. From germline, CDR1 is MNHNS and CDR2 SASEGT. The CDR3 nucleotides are TGTGCCAGCAGTGACTTGGGGCTACTACGGTCCGGGGAGCTGTTTTTT. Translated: CASSDLGLLRSGELFF.

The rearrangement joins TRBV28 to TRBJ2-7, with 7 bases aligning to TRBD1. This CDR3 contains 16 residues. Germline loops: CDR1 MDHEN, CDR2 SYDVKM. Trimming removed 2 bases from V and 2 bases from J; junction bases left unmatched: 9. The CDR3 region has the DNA TGTGCCAGCAGTTTAGCCCCCTCGGGACAGCCCTACGAGCAGTACTTC. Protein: CASSLAPSGQPYEQYF.

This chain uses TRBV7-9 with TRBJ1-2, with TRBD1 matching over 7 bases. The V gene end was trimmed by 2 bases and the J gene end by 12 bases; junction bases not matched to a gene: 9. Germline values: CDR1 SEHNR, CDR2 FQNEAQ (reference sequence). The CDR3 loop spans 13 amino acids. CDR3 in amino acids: CASSLSSTGSNTF. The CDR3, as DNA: TGTGCCAGCAGCTTAAGCTCGACAGGGAGCAACACCTTC.

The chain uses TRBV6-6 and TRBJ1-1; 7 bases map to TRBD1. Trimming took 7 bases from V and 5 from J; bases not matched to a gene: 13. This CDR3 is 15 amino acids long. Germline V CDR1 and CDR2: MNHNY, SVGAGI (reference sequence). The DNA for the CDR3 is TGTGCCAGCATAGAACCGGGACAGTCTGTTACTGAAGCTTTCTTT. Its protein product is CASIEPGQSVTEAFF.

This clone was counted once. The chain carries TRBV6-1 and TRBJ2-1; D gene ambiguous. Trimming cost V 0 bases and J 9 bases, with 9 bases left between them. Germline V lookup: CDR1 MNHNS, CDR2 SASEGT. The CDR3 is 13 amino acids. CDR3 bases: TGTGCCAGCAGTGAAGCGCGAGGCGGTGAGCAGTTCTTC. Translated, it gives CASSEARGGEQFF.

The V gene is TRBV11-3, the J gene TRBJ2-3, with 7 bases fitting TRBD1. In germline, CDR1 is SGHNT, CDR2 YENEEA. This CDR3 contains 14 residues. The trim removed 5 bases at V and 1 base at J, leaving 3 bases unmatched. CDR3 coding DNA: TGTGCCAGCAGCGTTGGACAGGGCACAGATACGCAGTATTTT. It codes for CASSVGQGTDTQYF. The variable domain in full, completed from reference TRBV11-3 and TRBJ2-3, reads EAGVVQSPRYKIIEKKQPVAFWCNPISGHNTLYWYLQNLGQGPELLIRYENEEAVDDSQLPKDRFSAERLKGVDSTLKIQPAELGDSAVYLCASSVGQGTDTQYFGPGTRLTVL.

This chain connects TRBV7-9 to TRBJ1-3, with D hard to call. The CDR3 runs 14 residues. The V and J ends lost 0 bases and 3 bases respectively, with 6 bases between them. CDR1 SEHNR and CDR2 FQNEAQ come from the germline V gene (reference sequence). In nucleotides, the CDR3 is TGTGCCAGCAGCTTAGCTGGAGTTGGAAACACCATATATTTT. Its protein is CASSLAGVGNTIYF.

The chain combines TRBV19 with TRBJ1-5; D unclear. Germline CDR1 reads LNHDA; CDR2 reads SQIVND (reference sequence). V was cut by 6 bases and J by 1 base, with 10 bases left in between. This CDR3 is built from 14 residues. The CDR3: CASRGPGSNQPQHF. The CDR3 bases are TGTGCCAGTAGGGGCCCGGGGAGCAATCAGCCCCAGCATTTT.

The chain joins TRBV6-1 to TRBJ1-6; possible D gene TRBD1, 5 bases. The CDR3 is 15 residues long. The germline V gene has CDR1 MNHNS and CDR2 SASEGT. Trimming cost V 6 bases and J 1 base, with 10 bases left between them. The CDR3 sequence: CASRGGWSYNSPLHF. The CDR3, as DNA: TGTGCCAGCAGGGGGGGGTGGTCCTATAATTCACCCCTCCACTTT.

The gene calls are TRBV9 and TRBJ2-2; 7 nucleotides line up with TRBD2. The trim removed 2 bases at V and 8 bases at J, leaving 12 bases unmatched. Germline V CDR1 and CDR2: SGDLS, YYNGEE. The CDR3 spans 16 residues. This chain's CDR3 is CASSVTRLAPSGELFF. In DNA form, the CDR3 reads TGTGCCAGCAGCGTCACTCGACTAGCCCCCTCTGGGGAGCTGTTTTTT.

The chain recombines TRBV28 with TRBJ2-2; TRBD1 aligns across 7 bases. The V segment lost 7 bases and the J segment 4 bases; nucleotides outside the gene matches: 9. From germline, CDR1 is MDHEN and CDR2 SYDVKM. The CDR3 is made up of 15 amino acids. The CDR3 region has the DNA TGTGCCAGCAAGTTGAGGGGGCTCAGCACCGGGGAGCTGTTTTTT. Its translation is CASKLRGLSTGELFF.

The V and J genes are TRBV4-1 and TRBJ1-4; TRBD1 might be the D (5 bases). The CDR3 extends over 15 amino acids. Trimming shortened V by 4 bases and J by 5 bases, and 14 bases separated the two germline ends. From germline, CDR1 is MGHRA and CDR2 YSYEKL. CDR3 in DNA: TGCGCCAGCAGCCCGACGGCAGGGAAGAATGAAAAACTGTTTTTT. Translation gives CASSPTAGKNEKLFF.

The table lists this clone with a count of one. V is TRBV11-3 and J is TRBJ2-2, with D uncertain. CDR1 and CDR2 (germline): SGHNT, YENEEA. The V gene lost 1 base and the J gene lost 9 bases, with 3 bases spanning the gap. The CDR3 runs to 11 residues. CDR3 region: CASSLARELFF. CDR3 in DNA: TGTGCCAGCAGCTTAGCTCGGGAGCTGTTTTTT. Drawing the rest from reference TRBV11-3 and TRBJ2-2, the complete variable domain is EAGVVQSPRYKIIEKKQPVAFWCNPISGHNTLYWYLQNLGQGPELLIRYENEEAVDDSQLPKDRFSAERLKGVDSTLKIQPAELGDSAVYLCASSLARELFFGEGSRLTVL.

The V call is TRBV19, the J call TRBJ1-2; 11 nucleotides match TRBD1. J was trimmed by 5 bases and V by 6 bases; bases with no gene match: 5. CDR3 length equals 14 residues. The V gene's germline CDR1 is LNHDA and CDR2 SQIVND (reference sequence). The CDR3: CASSPGQGAYGYTF. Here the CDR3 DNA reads TGTGCCAGTAGCCCAGGACAGGGGGCATATGGCTACACCTTC.

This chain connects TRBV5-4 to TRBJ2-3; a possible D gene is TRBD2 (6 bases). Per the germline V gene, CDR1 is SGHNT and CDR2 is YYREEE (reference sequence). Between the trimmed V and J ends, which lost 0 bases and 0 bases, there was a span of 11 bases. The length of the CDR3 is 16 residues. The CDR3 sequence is CASSLDLASSTDTQYF. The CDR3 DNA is TGTGCCAGCAGCTTGGATCTAGCGAGTAGCACAGATACGCAGTATTTT.